Presented here are 22 T cell receptor beta chains from one specimen sequenced in a study of blood T cells in healthy people across ages. Through a sample-barcoded 5' primer and a J-beta primer mix, a second PCR was run for roughly 6 to 12 cycles. TCRdb recomputed calls from the 5' RACE reads with MiXCR, one row per CDR3 protein. The table records 550,000 to 800,000 distinct CDR3 sequences, about 30% of them present only once. Sequenced input: blood. The receptors were gathered from a woman older than 75 in good health.

To note about this clonotype: The junction and the germline gene differ at one end; a read error may be behind it. The chain carries TRBV4-2 and TRBJ2-3, with 10 nucleotides matching TRBD2. The CDR3 is 16 amino acids. In germline, CDR1 is LGHNA, CDR2 YNFKEQ. The CDR3 region is CAGSQVLAGGTDTQYF. The CDR3 DNA reads TGTGCCGGCAGCCAAGTCCTAGCGGGGGGCACAGATACGCAGTATTTT.

This clonotype was seen just once. One end of the junction does not line up with germline, which may come from a read error. The rearrangement joins TRBV6-2 or TRBV6-3 to TRBJ1-1, with 8 bases matching TRBD1. This CDR3 region has 15 residues. Germline lookup yields CDR1 MNHEY and CDR2 SVGEGT. CDR3 sequence (DNA): TGTGACAGCAGTGGATTGGTACAGGGGGGCACTGAAGCTTTCTTT. It yields the protein CDSSGLVQGGTEAFF.

This clonotype has ten or more counts. V usage is TRBV20-1 and J usage is TRBJ2-7, with 11 bases aligning to TRBD2. V shed 3 bases, J shed 13 bases, and the junction held 8 bases outside the gene matches. This CDR3 is built from 12 residues. The V gene's germline CDR1 is DFQATT and CDR2 SNEGSKA (reference sequence). The CDR3 spells CSARGTSGLIYF. Here the CDR3 DNA reads TGCAGTGCTAGGGGGACTAGCGGCCTGATATACTTC.

The J gene is TRBJ2-5, the V gene TRBV6-5, with 14 bases lining up with TRBD2. The DNA matches TRBJ2-7 better at its end, which makes the J call doubtful. Germline values: CDR1 MNHEY, CDR2 SVGAGI. The CDR3 runs 17 residues. The CDR3 loop reads CASSYSGTSGSWYEQYF. DNA for the CDR3: TGTGCCAGCAGTTACTCTGGGACTAGCGGGAGTTGGTACGAGCAGTACTTC.

As for this clonotype: A read error is possible here, since a much larger clone lies one base away. The chain recombines TRBV7-3 with TRBJ2-5; the match to TRBD1 covers 9 bases. CDR3 length: 14 residues. The germline CDR1 and CDR2 sequences are SGHTA and FQGTGA. The J segment lost 11 bases and the V segment lost 1 base, leaving 8 bases of the junction unmatched. CDR3 region: CASSLMTGGGEQYF. The DNA for the CDR3 is TGTGCCAGCAGCTTAATGACAGGGGGTGGTGAGCAGTACTTC.

This clonotype was seen a single time. The CDR3 sequence is CASSYLGQGRNYGYTF. The CDR3 DNA follows: TGTGCCAGCAGCTACTTAGGACAGGGGAGGAACTATGGCTACACCTTC. The V call is TRBV9, the J call TRBJ1-2, with TRBD1 matching over 9 bases. The CDR3 contains 16 residues. Per the germline V gene, CDR1 is SGDLS and CDR2 is YYNGEE. Losses at the gene ends were 4 bases for V and 2 bases for J; bases not matched to a gene: 9.

This clonotype occurred a few times. The chain combines TRBV12-3 or TRBV12-4 with TRBJ1-6, with D perhaps TRBD1 (6 bases). V was cut by 5 bases and J by 9 bases, with 17 bases left in between. The CDR3 consists of 15 residues. The CDR3 sequence: CASSPSRTVGSPLHF. The CDR3 nucleotides are TGTGCCAGCAGTCCGAGCCGGACAGTTGGTTCACCCCTCCACTTT.

The chain has TRBV7-2 and TRBJ2-7; 12 positions agree with TRBD2. There are 15 residues in the CDR3. Germline values: CDR1 SGHTA, CDR2 FQGNSA. Losses at the gene ends were 2 bases for V and 3 bases for J; bases not matched to a gene: 2. CDR3 residues: CASSLRLAGDYEQYF. The DNA of the CDR3 is TGTGCCAGCAGCTTACGACTAGCGGGAGACTACGAGCAGTACTTC.

The chain uses TRBV7-9 and TRBJ2-2; D is possibly TRBD1 or TRBD2 (5 bases each). V lost 3 bases and J lost 0, with 11 bases in between. Germline values: CDR1 SEHNR, CDR2 FQNEAQ (reference sequence). This CDR3 is 16 amino acids long. The CDR3 loop reads CASSFRDGTNTGELFF. The CDR3 region has the DNA TGTGCCAGCAGCTTCAGGGACGGAACGAACACCGGGGAGCTGTTTTTT. The variable domain in full, completed from reference TRBV7-9 and TRBJ2-2, reads DTGVSQNPRHKITKRGQNVTFRCDPISEHNRLYWYRQTLGQGPEFLTYFQNEAQLEKSRLLSDRFSAERPKGSFSTLEIQRTEQGDSAMYLCASSFRDGTNTGELFFGEGSRLTVL.

This clonotype was observed a handful of times. The chain uses TRBV20-1 and TRBJ1-5; possible D gene TRBD1, 5 bases. The CDR3 is 15 residues long. Looked up from germline, CDR1 is DFQATT and CDR2 is SNEGSKA (reference sequence). With 6 bases removed from V and 6 bases from J, the gap between germline ends came to 21 bases. This chain's CDR3 is CSAHGGESWGQPQHF. The CDR3 DNA reads TGCAGTGCACACGGGGGAGAATCTTGGGGTCAGCCCCAGCATTTT.

This clonotype was picked up a small number of times. The gene calls are TRBV7-6 and TRBJ2-1, with 12 bases lining up with TRBD1. The V gene's germline CDR1 is SGHVS and CDR2 FNYEAQ. The CDR3 has 16 amino acids. The J segment lost 7 bases and the V segment lost 4 bases, leaving 8 bases of the junction unmatched. CDR3 protein: CASSYRGQGAQNEQFF. The CDR3 region has the DNA TGTGCCAGCAGCTATAGGGGACAGGGGGCGCAAAATGAGCAGTTCTTC.

This clonotype was seen repeatedly, ten times or more. The chain employs TRBV6-5 and TRBJ1-2; TRBD1 agrees at 7 bases. Looked up from germline, CDR1 is MNHEY and CDR2 is SVGAGI. The CDR3 covers 15 residues. Germline trimming cut 6 bases from V and 4 bases from J; bases unmatched to any gene: 11. CDR3 in DNA: TGTGCCAGCAGACCTAAGGGGGCGCGAAGCTATGGCTACACCTTC. Protein product: CASRPKGARSYGYTF.

This clonotype came up many times. The genes are TRBV7-9 and TRBJ1-2; the match to TRBD1 covers 9 bases. The germline CDR1 and CDR2 sequences are SEHNR and FQNEAQ (reference sequence). The V gene end was trimmed by 1 base and the J gene end by 4 bases; junction bases not matched to a gene: 4. The CDR3 extends over 15 amino acids. CDR3 in amino acids: CASSLGTGQGYGYTF. CDR3 DNA: TGTGCCAGCAGCTTAGGTACGGGACAGGGCTATGGCTACACCTTC. The full variable domain, completed using reference TRBV7-9 and TRBJ1-2, is DTGVSQNPRHKITKRGQNVTFRCDPISEHNRLYWYRQTLGQGPEFLTYFQNEAQLEKSRLLSDRFSAERPKGSFSTLEIQRTEQGDSAMYLCASSLGTGQGYGYTFGSGTRLTVV.

This clonotype was observed a few times. A much larger clonotype is one base distant, so this may be a read error. The rearrangement joins TRBV9 to TRBJ2-3; D gene unclear. CDR1 and CDR2 from the germline V gene are SGDLS and YYNGEE. The CDR3 covers 15 residues. The V and J ends lost 4 bases and 5 bases respectively, with 17 bases between them. The CDR3 here is CASSPLVAPRDTQYF. CDR3 nucleotides: TGTGCCAGCAGCCCGTTAGTTGCCCCACGAGATACGCAGTATTTT.

This clonotype has at least ten counts. The chain carries TRBV6-5 and TRBJ2-7, with 7 bases identical to TRBD1. V trimming: 0 bases; J trimming: 4 bases; junction bases outside the gene matches: 3. The germline CDR1 and CDR2 sequences are MNHEY and SVGAGI. The CDR3 loop spans 14 amino acids. CDR3 amino acids: CASSYSRQGYEQYF. The CDR3 nucleotides are TGTGCCAGCAGTTACTCGAGACAGGGATACGAGCAGTACTTC.

This clonotype was detected many times. The chain joins TRBV2 to TRBJ2-1, with a weak D call TRBD1 (7 bases). The CDR3 is made up of 14 amino acids. CDR1 is SNHLY, CDR2 FYNNEI, per germline. Trimming took off 6 bases at V and 0 bases at J, with 9 bases between the two ends. The CDR3 DNA reads as TGTGCCAGCAGGCAGGGGGGCTCCTACAATGAGCAGTTCTTC. Translating it yields CASRQGGSYNEQFF. Using reference TRBV2 and TRBJ2-1 for the parts outside the CDR3, the full variable domain is EPEVTQTPSHQVTQMGQEVILRCVPISNHLYFYWYRQILGQKVEFLVSFYNNEISEKSEIFDDQFSVERPDGSNFTLKIRSTKLEDSAMYFCASRQGGSYNEQFFGPGTRLTVL.

The rearrangement joins TRBV28 to TRBJ1-2; D perhaps matches TRBD1 (5 bases). Germline V gene lookup returns CDR1 MDHEN and CDR2 SYDVKM. Trimming left V 7 bases short and J 7 bases short, with 10 bases between. The CDR3 contains 11 residues. The CDR3 DNA sequence: TGTGCCAGCACGCCGGGGACTGGCTACACCTTC. Amino acid sequence: CASTPGTGYTF.

This clonotype has a count of ten or more. This chain joins TRBV27 and TRBJ2-5; TRBD1 aligns across 8 bases. CDR1 is MNHEY, CDR2 SMNVEV, per germline (reference sequence). V trimming: 6 bases; J trimming: 4 bases; junction bases outside the gene matches: 4. There are 13 residues in the CDR3. CDR3 region: CASSRGQGETQYF. The CDR3 bases are TGTGCCAGCAGCAGGGGGCAAGGAGAGACCCAGTACTTC.

Ten or more counts support this clonotype. This chain's CDR3 is CASSQEVGQASYEQYF. The CDR3, as DNA: TGTGCCAGCAGCCAAGAGGTAGGACAGGCCTCCTACGAGCAGTACTTC. The chain couples TRBV4-2 to TRBJ2-7; 7 positions agree with TRBD1. Trimming cost V 0 bases and J 0 bases; bases outside gene matches: 5. The CDR3 loop spans 16 amino acids. The germline gives CDR1 LGHNA, CDR2 YNFKEQ.

The sample holds a few counts of this clonotype. Here the CDR3 reads CASSLGLAGPGTQYF. In DNA, the CDR3 is TGTGCCAGCAGCTTGGGGCTAGCGGGGCCAGGGACCCAGTACTTC. The rearrangement links TRBV5-6 to TRBJ2-5; TRBD2 aligns across 9 bases. V lost 0 bases to trimming and J lost 7 bases; unmatched junction nucleotides: 7. CDR1 and CDR2 from the germline V gene are SGHDT and YYEEEE. CDR3 length: 15 residues. The full variable domain, with the rest looked up from reference TRBV5-6 and TRBJ2-5, is DAGVTQSPTHLIKTRGQQVTLRCSPKSGHDTVSWYQQALGQGPQFIFQYYEEEERQRGNFPDRFSGHQFPNYSSELNVNALLLGDSALYLCASSLGLAGPGTQYFGPGTRLLVL.

This clonotype was seen at least ten times. The rearrangement links TRBV29-1 to TRBJ2-5, with 8 nucleotides matching TRBD2. Trimming cost V 6 bases and J 5 bases; bases outside gene matches: 8. CDR3 length equals 13 residues. In germline, CDR1 is SQVTM, CDR2 ANQGSEA. CDR3 nucleotide sequence: TGCAGCGTCACCCGGGGGGGCCGGGAGACCCAGTACTTC. Its protein is CSVTRGGRETQYF.

This CDR3 is CASSEFQGLYKEQYF. The CDR3 DNA is TGTGCCAGCAGTGAATTCCAGGGACTTTACAAGGAGCAGTACTTC. The chain is built from TRBV25-1 and TRBJ2-4; D might be TRBD2 (6 bases). Germline lookup yields CDR1 MGHDK and CDR2 SYGVNS. This CDR3 comprises 15 residues. Trimming pared 1 base from V and 13 bases from J, leaving 20 bases between.